The clone carrying this T cell receptor beta chain was observed a few times. The data were obtained in a study of blood T cell repertoires in COVID-19. Across the whole study: Acute and convalescent COVID-19 samples came from the United States, Italy and Spain. Sources were T cells, B-cell-depleted T cells, or PBMCs; the material itself was cDNA or gDNA.

In the source study's methods: Using reference gene primer amplification, nucleated cell counts were estimated. Here immunoSEQ multiplex PCR was the method, and the copy in TCRdb shows in-frame clones only, minus some. The DNA gave D and trimming, while V, J and clone size come from that table. The data contain roughly 360,000 clones, 81% of them seen just once; the ten biggest clones take up under 1.2%. Germline CDR1 reads SGHDT; CDR2 reads YYEEEE. Trimming stripped 4 bases from V and 0 bases from J, with 16 bases between. This CDR3 is 16 amino acids long. This chain joins TRBV5-6 and TRBJ1-2; D ambiguous. Material for sequencing was peripheral blood. This TCR was recovered from a human donor with acute or convalescent COVID-19. The donor label of this sample is uncertain. The CDR3 nucleotides are TGTGCCAGCAGCGCTCGGGGAGGACTCTCTAACTATGGCTACACCTTC. Protein product: CASSARGGLSNYGYTF.